This T cell receptor (beta chain) was recovered during a study of beta chain features in type 1 diabetes. Whole-study results and caveats: When cDNA is sequenced, cells with high TCR expression could be over-represented.

Of the isolated RNA, all was reverse transcribed, and so the sequenced material was expressed TCRB transcripts. Libraries were prepared by immunoSEQ multiplex PCR; TCRdb keeps only in-frame clonotypes and omits some of them. The table includes about half a million clones, about 29% detected once. The V gene's germline CDR1 is SQVTM and CDR2 ANQGSEA. CDR3 length: 12 amino acids. V trimming: 4 bases; J trimming: 3 bases; junction bases outside the gene matches: 2. This clone has just a few counts. The antigen is unknown. The sequence derives from a man between 18 and 35 years old in good health. The chain has TRBV29-1 and TRBJ1-1, with TRBD1 matching 7 bases. The sequencing input was naive CD4+ T cells from blood. CDR3 DNA: TGCAGCGTTGGGGGGACAGACACTGAAGCTTTCTTT. It encodes CSVGGTDTEAFF.